This T cell receptor beta chain stems from a study of tumor-infiltrating lymphocytes in primary liver carcinoma. RNA and DNA were co-extracted from around 20-30 mg of unsorted bulk tissue. TCR beta cDNA was reverse-transcribed from about 500 ng of total RNA. The reaction used a constant-region primer and ProtoScript II reverse transcriptase. Employing slightly modified ARM-PCR, three nested multiplex PCR rounds were run, and these gave rise to the TCR beta libraries. The opening two PCR rounds, 10 cycles each, paired TRBV1-TRBV30 forward primers with a C-beta reverse primer. TCRdb used MiXCR to reprocess the multiplex PCR reads, holding one entry per CDR3 protein. The data show roughly 78,000 distinct CDR3 sequences, 71% seen once. CDR1 SQVTM and CDR2 ANQGSEA come from the germline V gene. This CDR3 spans 15 amino acids. This clonotype was observed a single time. One junction end does not reproduce the germline sequence, and a read error may be involved.

The source of this sequence is a woman aged 60-75 years with primary liver carcinoma and hepatitis B virus infection. Sequenced: liver tumor tissue from sampling region 4. This sample's subset: tumor region T4, right-lateral pole. The V and J genes are TRBV29-1 and TRBJ2-1, with D unresolved. CDR3 in amino acids: CRVEGGPGSYNGQFF. DNA of the CDR3: TGCAGGGTTGAAGGTGGACCCGGCTCCTACAATGGGCAGTTCTTC.